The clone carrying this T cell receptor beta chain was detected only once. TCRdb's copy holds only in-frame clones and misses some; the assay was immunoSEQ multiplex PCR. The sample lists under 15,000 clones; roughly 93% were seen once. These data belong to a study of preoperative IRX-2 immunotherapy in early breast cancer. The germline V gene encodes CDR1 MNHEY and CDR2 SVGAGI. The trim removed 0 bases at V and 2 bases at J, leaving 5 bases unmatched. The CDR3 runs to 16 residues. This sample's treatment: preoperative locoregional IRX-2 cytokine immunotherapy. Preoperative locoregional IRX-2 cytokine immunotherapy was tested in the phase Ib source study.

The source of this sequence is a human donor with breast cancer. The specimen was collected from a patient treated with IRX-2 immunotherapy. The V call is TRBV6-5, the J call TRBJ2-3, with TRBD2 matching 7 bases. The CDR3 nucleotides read TGTGCCAGCAGTTACTCGCCTAGCGGATTCACAGATACGCAGTATTTT. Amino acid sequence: CASSYSPSGFTDTQYF.